These T cell receptor beta chains were read from a single sample in a study of T cell responses to AZD1222 COVID-19 vaccine. Data came from immunoSEQ multiplex PCR; TCRdb stores just in-frame clones and leaves some out. The sample lists under 200,000 clones; 88% were seen once. The sequencing used peripheral blood, collected 28 days after the second AZD1222 dose. The receptor set was obtained from an adult who received the AZD1222 COVID-19 vaccine. Both conserved end residues are part of each CDR3. The D gene is left open where the match is weak. Clone size is not always given. Where it is, it says once, few, many or a class for expanded clones.

. TRBJ1-1 TRBV19 TRBD1 TGTGCCAGTAGTCCCCAGGGACAGGGGAAGGCTTTCTTT CASSPQGQGKAFF
. TRBJ1-2 TRBV2 . TGTGCCAGCAGTGACAGGGTCCGCGGCTACACCTTC CASSDRVRGYTF
. TRBJ1-5 TRBV7-2 . TGTGCCAGCAGCTTAGGGAATAGCAATCAGCCCCAGCATTTT CASSLGNSNQPQHF
. TRBJ1-2 TRBV6-5 . TGTGCCAGCAGTTACTCCCGGGAAGCTAACTATGGCTACACCTTC CASSYSREANYGYTF
. TRBJ2-7 TRBV5-6 TRBD1 TGTGCCAGCAGCTTCACAGGGGCCTCCGAGCAGTACTTC CASSFTGASEQYF
. TRBJ2-2 TRBV18 . TGTGCCAGCTCACCGGACACCGGGGAGCTGTTTTTT CASSPDTGELFF
. TRBJ1-2 TRBV7-9 TRBD1 TGTGCCAGCAGCCAGGGGGCCGACGAATTGCTTTATGGCTACACCTTC CASSQGADELLYGYTF
once TRBJ1-2 TRBV6-5 TRBD1 TGTGCCAGTAGACAGGGAGGTGGCTACACCTTC CASRQGGGYTF
few TRBJ1-2 TRBV6-1 . TGTGCCAGCAGTGAAGCGGTGGCGCCGGCCGGGGGTGCGGGTGGCTACACCTTC CASSEAVAPAGGAGGYTF
. TRBJ1-5 TRBV3-1/TRBV3-2 . TGTGCCAGCAGCCAGGCCGAGCATCAGCCCCAGCATTTT CASSQAEHQPQHF
. TRBJ2-7 TRBV7-2 . TGTGCCAGCAGCCCCATGGAGGGGGTTTTGAAGCAGTACTTC CASSPMEGVLKQYF
once TRBJ1-6 TRBV6-5 . TGTGCCAGCAGCCTGACAGGTACCGAGGTCGCACCCCTCCACTTT CASSLTGTEVAPLHF
. TRBJ2-2 TRBV18 . TGTGCCAGCTCACAGGGGGTGGACACCGGGGAGCTGTTTTTT CASSQGVDTGELFF
. TRBJ1-4 TRBV9 . TGTGCCAGCAGCGGGACGGATGAAAAACTGTTTTTT CASSGTDEKLFF
. TRBJ2-2 TRBV6-5 TRBD1 TGTGCCAGCAGTTACACACAGGGGACAACGGAGCTGTTTTTT CASSYTQGTTELFF
. TRBJ2-7 TRBV7-6 . TGTGCCAGCAGCGCGAGCCGACCTTACGAGCAGTACTTC CASSASRPYEQYF
. TRBJ1-1 TRBV12-3/TRBV12-4 . TGTGCCAGCAGCCGAGAGGGGAACACTGAAGCTTTCTTT CASSREGNTEAFF
. TRBJ2-7 TRBV9 . TGTGCCAGCAGCGTAGCTTGGTCTCCTTACGAGCAGTACTTC CASSVAWSPYEQYF
. TRBJ2-1 TRBV7-6 TRBD2 TGTGCCAGCAGTTTGACTAGCGGGGGCCGGAGTGAGCAGTTCTTC CASSLTSGGRSEQFF
. TRBJ2-1 TRBV15 . TGTGCCACCAGCAGAGTGGGTGTTGTCTACAATGAGCAGTTCTTC CATSRVGVVYNEQFF
once TRBJ2-7 TRBV6-6 . TGTGCCAGTACAGGGTTCGACGAGCAGTACTTC CASTGFDEQYF
once TRBJ2-7 TRBV18 TRBD1 TGTGCCAGCTCACCACCGGGACAGCCCTACGAGCAGTACTTC CASSPPGQPYEQYF
. TRBJ2-1 TRBV27 . TGTGCCAGCAGTTTAGCCCGATACAATGAGCAGTTCTTC CASSLARYNEQFF
. TRBJ2-5 TRBV6-5 TRBD2 TGTGCCAGCAGTTACTCGGGACTAGCGGGGGGATCGACCCAGTACTTC CASSYSGLAGGSTQYF
. TRBJ1-2 TRBV30 . TGTGCCTGGAAGAGGATAAATGGCTACACCTTC CAWKRINGYTF
. TRBJ1-5 TRBV7-9 . TGTGCCAGCAGCTCCCCGGGTGGGGATCAGCCCCAGCATTTT CASSSPGGDQPQHF
. TRBJ1-5 TRBV15 . TGTGCCACCAGCAGAGATCCGGGTCGTCACGCCAATCAGCCCCAGCATTTT CATSRDPGRHANQPQHF
. TRBJ1-1 TRBV3-1/TRBV3-2 . TGTGCCAGCAGCCAAGTCCCGGGGGTCACTGAAGCTTTCTTT CASSQVPGVTEAFF
. TRBJ2-3 TRBV10-3 TRBD2 TGTGCCATCAGCGAGGAGGGGAGGGCGACAGATACGCAGTATTTT CAISEEGRATDTQYF
. TRBJ2-7 TRBV6-6 . TGTGCCAGCAGCCGGGACTCCCCCGCCTACGAGCAGTACTTC CASSRDSPAYEQYF
once TRBJ1-1 TRBV5-4 . TGTGCCAGCAGCCGGGGGGAGAACACTGAAGCTTTCTTT CASSRGENTEAFF
. TRBJ1-2 TRBV29-1 . TGCAGCGTTAGGGAACAGCAAGACGTTCGCTCGGGTGGGGCGTATGGCTACACCTTC CSVREQQDVRSGGAYGYTF
. TRBJ2-3 TRBV29-1 . TGCAGCGTGAAGAGGTCGGGGGTTGGAGATACGCAGTATTTT CSVKRSGVGDTQYF
. TRBJ1-1 TRBV9 . TGTGCCAGCAGCGCCGACTCAGGGATTTACACTGAAGCTTTCTTT CASSADSGIYTEAFF
. TRBJ2-7 TRBV28 . TGTGCCAGCGTCCACCTTCCCTACGAGCAGTACTTC CASVHLPYEQYF
. TRBJ2-7 TRBV6-5 TRBD1 TGTGCCAGCAGCCCAGGGGGTATCCACGAGCAGTACTTC CASSPGGIHEQYF
. TRBJ2-7 TRBV19 . TGTGCCAGTAGTATCGGGACGGGTATGGGGACCTACGAGCAGTACTTC CASSIGTGMGTYEQYF
. TRBJ1-2 TRBV4-3 . TGCGCCAGCAGCCAAGGAGATCACTATGGCTACACCTTC CASSQGDHYGYTF
. TRBJ2-1 TRBV10-3 . TGTGCCATCACCTCCTCCGGGACAAGGAATGAGCAGTTCTTC CAITSSGTRNEQFF
. TRBJ2-7 TRBV2 . TGTGCCAGCAGTGTTCTCCAGCCGTTGGAGCAGTACTTC CASSVLQPLEQYF